The clone carrying this TCR beta chain was detected only once. The target antigen is unknown. CDR1 and CDR2 (germline): ENHRY, SYGVKD. There are 14 residues in the CDR3. V gave up 11 bases and J gave up 5 bases, with 22 bases separating them. This record belongs to a study of pediatric ulcerative colitis. Study-wide results and limits: Acute severe colitis showed lower rectal diversity from clonal expansions.

The survey-level immunoSEQ assay was used. Samples were sequenced at Survey level, maximum 500,000 reads. TCRdb keeps only in-frame clones here, not all; method: immunoSEQ multiplex PCR. This sample has about 60,000 clones, with around 87% found just once. This TCR was recovered from a boy younger than 18 who was a control in a study of pediatric ulcerative colitis. Sequencing input: blood. This chain uses TRBV10-3 with TRBJ2-7, with D possibly being TRBD2 (6 bases). The CDR3 reads CAGRGGTHNNEQYF. DNA for the CDR3: TGTGCCGGCCGAGGCGGGACTCATAATAACGAGCAGTACTTC.